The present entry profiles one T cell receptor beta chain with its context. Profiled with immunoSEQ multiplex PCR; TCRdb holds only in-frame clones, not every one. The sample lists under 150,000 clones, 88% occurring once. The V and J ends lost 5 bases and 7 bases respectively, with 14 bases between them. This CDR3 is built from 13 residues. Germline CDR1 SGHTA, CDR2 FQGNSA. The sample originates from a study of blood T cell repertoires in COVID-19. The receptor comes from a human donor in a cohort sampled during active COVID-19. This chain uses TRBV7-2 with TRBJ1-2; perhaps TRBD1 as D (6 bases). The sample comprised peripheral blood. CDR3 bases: TGTGCCAGCAGCGCACTACAGGGAAGTGGCTACACCTTC. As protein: CASSALQGSGYTF. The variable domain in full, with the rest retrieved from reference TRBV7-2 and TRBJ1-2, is GAGVSQSPSNKVTEKGKDVELRCDPISGHTALYWYRQSLGQGLEFLIYFQGNSAPDKSGLPSDRFSAERTGGSVSTLTIQRTQQEDSAVYLCASSALQGSGYTFGSGTRLTVV.